The source of this TCR beta chain is a study of T cells after yellow fever vaccination. The wider study: Fractions with few cells were prepared using SMART-Seq v4 Ultra Low Input.

At least ten counts were recorded for this clonotype. There are 14 residues in the CDR3. Unmatched junction bases numbered 2, after V lost 3 bases and J lost 3 bases. Germline CDR1 reads MGHRA; CDR2 reads YSYEKL. The 5'RACE template-switching step produced TCR cDNA and added a universal primer site and UMIs. TCRdb reprocessed the 5' RACE reads via MiXCR and lists one record per CDR3 protein. The top ten hold around 28% of the sample, which has tens of thousands of distinct CDR3 sequences, around 7.8% seen once. The sequence came from a man younger than 35 who received the YFV17D yellow fever vaccine. The V call is TRBV4-1, the J call TRBJ2-3; TRBD1 agrees at 8 bases. The source was CD8+ T cells sorted from PBMCs, collected more than 8 days after the first yellow fever vaccination. The CDR3 sequence is CASSHYRGTDTQYF. The CDR3 coding sequence is TGCGCCAGCAGCCACTACAGGGGGACAGATACGCAGTATTTT.